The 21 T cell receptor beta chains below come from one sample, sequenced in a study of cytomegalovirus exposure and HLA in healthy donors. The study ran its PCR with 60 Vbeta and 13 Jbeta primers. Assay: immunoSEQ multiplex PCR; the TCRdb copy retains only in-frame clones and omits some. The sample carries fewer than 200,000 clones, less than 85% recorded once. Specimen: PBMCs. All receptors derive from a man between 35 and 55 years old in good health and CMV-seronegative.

DNA of the CDR3: TGTGCCAGCTCACCTCGGCTCGGCAGGGAGGCGATTGAGCAGTTCTTC. Encoded protein: CASSPRLGREAIEQFF. The rearrangement uses TRBV18 and TRBJ2-1, with D perhaps TRBD2 (6 bases). V was shortened by 3 bases and J by 9 bases, with 21 bases between the two germline ends. This CDR3 spans 16 amino acids. Per the germline V gene, CDR1 is KGHSH and CDR2 is LQKENI.

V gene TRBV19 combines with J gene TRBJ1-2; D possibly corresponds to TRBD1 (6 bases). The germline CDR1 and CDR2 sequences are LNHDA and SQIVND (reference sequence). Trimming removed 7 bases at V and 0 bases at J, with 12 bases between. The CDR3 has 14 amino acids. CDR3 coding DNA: TGTGCCAGTAAGAAGGACAGAGCTAACTATGGCTACACCTTC. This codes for CASKKDRANYGYTF.

CDR3 sequence reads: CASSPPSTDTQYF. CDR3 bases: TGTGCCAGCAGCCCTCCTAGCACAGATACGCAGTATTTT. V and J are TRBV6-6 and TRBJ2-3; D gene unclear. The CDR3 sequence is 13 residues long. The germline CDR1 and CDR2 sequences are MNHNY and SVGAGI (reference sequence). V was clipped by 6 bases and J by 0 bases, with 7 bases between them.

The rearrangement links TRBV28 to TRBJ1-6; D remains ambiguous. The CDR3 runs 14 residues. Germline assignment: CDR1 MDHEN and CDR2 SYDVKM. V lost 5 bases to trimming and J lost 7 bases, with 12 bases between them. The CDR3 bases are TGTGCCAGCAGTCTAGGACGGGGAAATTCACCCCTCCACTTT. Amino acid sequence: CASSLGRGNSPLHF.

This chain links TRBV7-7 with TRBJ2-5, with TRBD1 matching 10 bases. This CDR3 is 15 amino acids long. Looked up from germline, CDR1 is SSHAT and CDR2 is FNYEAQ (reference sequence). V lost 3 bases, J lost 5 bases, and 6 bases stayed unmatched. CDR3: CASSFGQGEEETQYF. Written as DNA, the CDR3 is TGTGCCAGCAGCTTTGGACAGGGGGAAGAGGAGACCCAGTACTTC.

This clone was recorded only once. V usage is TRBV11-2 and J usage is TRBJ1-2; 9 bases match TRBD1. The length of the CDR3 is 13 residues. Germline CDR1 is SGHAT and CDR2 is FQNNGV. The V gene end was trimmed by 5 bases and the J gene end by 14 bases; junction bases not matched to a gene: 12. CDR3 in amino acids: CASSPAGTGYSTF. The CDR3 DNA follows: TGTGCCAGCAGCCCTGCCGGGACAGGGTATAGTACCTTC. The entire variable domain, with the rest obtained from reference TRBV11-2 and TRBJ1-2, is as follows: EAGVAQSPRYKIIEKRQSVAFWCNPISGHATLYWYQQILGQGPKLLIQFQNNGVVDDSQLPKDRFSAERLKGVDSTLKIQPAKLEDSAVYLCASSPAGTGYSTFGSGTRLTVV.

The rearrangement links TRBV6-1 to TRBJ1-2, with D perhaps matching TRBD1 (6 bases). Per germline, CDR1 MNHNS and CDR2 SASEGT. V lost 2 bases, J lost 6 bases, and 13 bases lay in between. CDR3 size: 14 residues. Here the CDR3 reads CASSERAGTNGYTF. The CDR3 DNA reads TGTGCCAGCAGTGAACGAGCAGGGACAAATGGCTACACCTTC.

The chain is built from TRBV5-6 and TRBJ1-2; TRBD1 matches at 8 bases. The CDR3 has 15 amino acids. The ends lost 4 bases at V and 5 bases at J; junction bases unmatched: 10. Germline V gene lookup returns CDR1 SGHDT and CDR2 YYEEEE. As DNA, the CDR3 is TGTGCCAGCAGCCCGGGGGACAGGAGGTTATATGGCTACACCTTC. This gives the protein CASSPGDRRLYGYTF.

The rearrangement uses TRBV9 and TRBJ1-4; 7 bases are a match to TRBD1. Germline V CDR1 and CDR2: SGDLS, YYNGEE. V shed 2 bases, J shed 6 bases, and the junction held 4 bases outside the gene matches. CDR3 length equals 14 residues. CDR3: CASSVGQSHEKLFF. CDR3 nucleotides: TGTGCCAGCAGCGTGGGACAGTCTCATGAAAAACTGTTTTTT.

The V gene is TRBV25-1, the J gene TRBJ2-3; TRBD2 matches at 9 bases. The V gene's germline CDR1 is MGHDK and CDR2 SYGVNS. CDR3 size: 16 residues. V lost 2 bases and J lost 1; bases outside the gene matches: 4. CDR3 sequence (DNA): TGTGCCAGCAGTGAAGAAGCGGGAGGTGGCACAGATACGCAGTATTTT. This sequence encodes CASSEEAGGGTDTQYF.

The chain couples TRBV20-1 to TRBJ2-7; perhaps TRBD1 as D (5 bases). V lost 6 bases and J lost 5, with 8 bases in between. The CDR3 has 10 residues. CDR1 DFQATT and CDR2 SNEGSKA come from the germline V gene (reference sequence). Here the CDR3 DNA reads TGCAGTGCAGGGGCGAACGAGCAGTACTTC. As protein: CSAGANEQYF.

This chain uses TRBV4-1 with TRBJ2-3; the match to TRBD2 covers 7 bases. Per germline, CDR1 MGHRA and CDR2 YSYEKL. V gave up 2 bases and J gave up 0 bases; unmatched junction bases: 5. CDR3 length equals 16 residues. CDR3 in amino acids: CASSQPQRGSTDTQYF. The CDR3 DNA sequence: TGCGCCAGCAGCCAACCCCAGCGGGGAAGCACAGATACGCAGTATTTT.

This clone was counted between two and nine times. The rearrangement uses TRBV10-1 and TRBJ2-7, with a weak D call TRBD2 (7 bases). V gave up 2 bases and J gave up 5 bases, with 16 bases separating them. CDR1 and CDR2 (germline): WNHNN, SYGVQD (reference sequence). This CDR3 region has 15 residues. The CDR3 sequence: CASSETGGRRNEQYF. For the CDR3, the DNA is TGCGCCAGCAGTGAGACCGGGGGGCGAAGGAACGAGCAGTACTTC.

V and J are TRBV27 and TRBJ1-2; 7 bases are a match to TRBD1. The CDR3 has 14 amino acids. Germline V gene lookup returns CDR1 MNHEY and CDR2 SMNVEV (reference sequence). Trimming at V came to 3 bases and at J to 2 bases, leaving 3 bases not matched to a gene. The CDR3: CASSFQTGNYGYTF. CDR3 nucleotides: TGTGCCAGCAGTTTCCAGACAGGGAACTATGGCTACACCTTC.

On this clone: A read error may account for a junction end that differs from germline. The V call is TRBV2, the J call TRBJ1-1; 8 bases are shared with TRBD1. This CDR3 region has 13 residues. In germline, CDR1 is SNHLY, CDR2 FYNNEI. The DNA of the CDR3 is TGTGCCAGCAGTGAAGTAGGAACAGGGGGGGAACTCTTT. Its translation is CASSEVGTGGELF. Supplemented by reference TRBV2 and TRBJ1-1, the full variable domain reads EPEVTQTPSHQVTQMGQEVILRCVPISNHLYFYWYRQILGQKVEFLVSFYNNEISEKSEIFDDQFSVERPDGSNFTLKIRSTKLEDSAMYFCASSEVGTGGELFGQGTRLTVV.

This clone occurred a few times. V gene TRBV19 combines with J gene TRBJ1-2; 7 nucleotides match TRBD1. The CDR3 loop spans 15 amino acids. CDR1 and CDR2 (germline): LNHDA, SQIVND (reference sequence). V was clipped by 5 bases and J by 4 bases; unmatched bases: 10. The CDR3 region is CASSPGTDLSYGYTF. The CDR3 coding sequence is TGTGCCAGTAGTCCAGGGACAGACCTTTCCTATGGCTACACCTTC.

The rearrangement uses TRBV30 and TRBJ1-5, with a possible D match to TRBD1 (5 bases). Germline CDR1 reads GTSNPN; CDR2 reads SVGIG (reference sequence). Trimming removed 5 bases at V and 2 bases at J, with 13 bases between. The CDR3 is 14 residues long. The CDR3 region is CAWGAGDGNQPQHF. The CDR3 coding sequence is TGTGCCTGGGGGGCGGGGGATGGCAATCAGCCCCAGCATTTT.

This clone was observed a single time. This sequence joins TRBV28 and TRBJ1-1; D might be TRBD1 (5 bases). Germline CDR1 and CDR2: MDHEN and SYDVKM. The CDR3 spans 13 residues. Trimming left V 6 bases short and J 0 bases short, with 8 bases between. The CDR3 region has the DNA TGTGCCAGCAGCCAGGGCATGAACACTGAAGCTTTCTTT. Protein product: CASSQGMNTEAFF.

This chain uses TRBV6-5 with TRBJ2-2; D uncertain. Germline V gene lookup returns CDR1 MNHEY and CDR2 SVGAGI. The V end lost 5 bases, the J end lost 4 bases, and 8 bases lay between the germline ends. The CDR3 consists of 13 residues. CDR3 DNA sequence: TGTGCCAGCAGTCCAGGATCCACCGGGGAGCTGTTTTTT. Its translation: CASSPGSTGELFF.

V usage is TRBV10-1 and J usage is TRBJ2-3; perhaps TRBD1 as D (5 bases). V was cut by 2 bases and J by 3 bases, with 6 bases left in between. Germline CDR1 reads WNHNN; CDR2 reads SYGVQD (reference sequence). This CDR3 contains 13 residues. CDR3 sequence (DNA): TGCGCCAGCAGTGAGGGGGCTACAGATACGCAGTATTTT. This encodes CASSEGATDTQYF.

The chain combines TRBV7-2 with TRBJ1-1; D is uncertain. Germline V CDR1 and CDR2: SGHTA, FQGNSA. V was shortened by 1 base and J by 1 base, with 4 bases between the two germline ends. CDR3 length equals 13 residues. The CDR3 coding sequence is TGTGCCAGCAGCTTAGGTAGGAACACTGAAGCTTTCTTT. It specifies CASSLGRNTEAFF.